The 17 T cell receptor beta chains below come from one sample, sequenced in a study of beta chain features in type 1 diabetes. Study outcomes and limitations: Type 1 diabetes patients had moderately but significantly shorter TCRB CDR3s in all four CD4+ subsets.

Their antigen targets remain unknown. The study reverse transcribed the entire isolated RNA, so it sequenced expressed TCRB transcripts. Libraries were prepared by immunoSEQ multiplex PCR; TCRdb keeps only in-frame clonotypes and omits some of them. The table lists hundreds of thousands of clones, roughly 13% of them singletons. Sequencing input: naive CD4+ T cells from blood. The receptors derive from a man aged 18 to 35 with type 1 diabetes.

The chain couples TRBV30 to TRBJ1-2; D is uncertain. The CDR3 loop spans 12 amino acids. The germline gives CDR1 GTSNPN, CDR2 SVGIG (reference sequence). Trimming took 0 bases from V and 5 from J, leaving 7 bases between them. CDR3 loop: CAWSVKGYGYTF. The CDR3 nucleotides read TGTGCCTGGAGTGTTAAGGGATATGGCTACACCTTC.

This clone was seen only a few times. The chain links TRBV10-2 to TRBJ2-5, with a tentative D call TRBD1 (5 bases). CDR1 is WSHSY, CDR2 SAAADI, per germline. The CDR3 covers 13 residues. V lost 4 bases, J lost 2 bases, and 8 bases lay in between. The CDR3 is CASSVDRQETQYF. The CDR3 DNA reads TGCGCCAGCAGTGTCGACAGACAAGAGACCCAGTACTTC.

Turning to this clone: Other DNA sequences in the sample encode the same CDR3. V usage is TRBV30 and J usage is TRBJ1-5; D is unresolved. This CDR3 has 13 residues. Deletions cut 0 bases from V and 3 bases from J, with 6 bases between. CDR1 is GTSNPN, CDR2 SVGIG, per germline (reference sequence). CDR3 coding DNA: TGTGCCTGGAGTGTTACAGACAATCAGCCCCAGCATTTT. Its protein is CAWSVTDNQPQHF.

This clone has just a few counts. J is TRBJ1-1 and V is TRBV14; tentatively, D is TRBD1 (5 bases). The CDR3 extends over 13 amino acids. Germline V gives CDR1 SGHDN, CDR2 FVKESK. Deletions cut 6 bases from V and 0 bases from J, with 8 bases between. The CDR3 nucleotides read TGTGCCAGCAGTAAGGGGATGAACACTGAAGCTTTCTTT. Protein: CASSKGMNTEAFF. Full variable domain (missing parts from reference TRBV14 and TRBJ1-1): EAGVTQFPSHSVIEKGQTVTLRCDPISGHDNLYWYRRVMGKEIKFLLHFVKESKQDESGMPNNRFLAERTGGTYSTLKVQPAELEDSGVYFCASSKGMNTEAFFGQGTRLTVV.

This clone turned up a few times. The chain joins TRBV30 to TRBJ2-1; TRBD2 aligns across 13 bases. This CDR3 spans 21 amino acids. The germline CDR1 and CDR2 sequences are GTSNPN and SVGIG (reference sequence). J gave up 0 bases and V 2 bases, and 16 bases lay outside the gene matches. Here the CDR3 reads CAWSPLWTSGRKGRSYNEQFF. Here the CDR3 DNA reads TGTGCCTGGAGTCCACTCTGGACTAGCGGGAGAAAAGGTCGCTCCTACAATGAGCAGTTCTTC.

This chain uses TRBV19 with TRBJ1-1, with TRBD1 as a possible D gene (6 bases). Trimming removed 3 bases from V and 1 base from J, with 9 bases in between. Germline V lookup: CDR1 LNHDA, CDR2 SQIVND (reference sequence). The CDR3 is 14 residues long. CDR3 in DNA: TGTGCCAGTAGTATTGGGGGCCCGAACACTGAAGCTTTCTTT. Translated, it gives CASSIGGPNTEAFF.

On this clone itself: Other DNA variants within this sample encode the same CDR3. The chain has TRBV6-5 and TRBJ1-5; 9 positions agree with TRBD1. With V trimmed by 6 bases and J by 6 bases, 6 bases remained unmatched. The germline V gene has CDR1 MNHEY and CDR2 SVGAGI. The CDR3 covers 14 residues. Written as DNA, the CDR3 is TGTGCCAGCAGCCCCGGACAGGGGAGTCAGCCCCAGCATTTT. Protein product: CASSPGQGSQPQHF.

J is TRBJ2-2 and V is TRBV9, with unresolved D. The V and J ends lost 6 bases and 5 bases respectively, with 5 bases between them. CDR3 length equals 11 residues. Germline V gene lookup returns CDR1 SGDLS and CDR2 YYNGEE. The chain's CDR3 is CASTATGELFF. The CDR3 DNA sequence: TGTGCCAGCACCGCGACCGGGGAGCTGTTTTTT.

V usage is TRBV2 and J usage is TRBJ2-3, with 10 bases lining up with TRBD1. There are 13 residues in the CDR3. Trimming cost V 8 bases and J 4 bases; bases outside gene matches: 3. Germline V lookup: CDR1 SNHLY, CDR2 FYNNEI. The chain's CDR3 is CASGQGGADTQYF. In DNA form, the CDR3 reads TGTGCCAGCGGACAGGGGGGTGCAGATACGCAGTATTTT.

The chain couples TRBV7-9 to TRBJ2-4; D is perhaps TRBD2 (5 bases). V was shortened by 3 bases and J by 4 bases, with 16 bases between the two germline ends. The CDR3 is 16 residues long. The V gene's germline CDR1 is SEHNR and CDR2 FQNEAQ (reference sequence). In DNA, the CDR3 is TGTGCCAGCAGCTTTGGTCAAGACACGGGGAAAAACATTCAGTACTTC. Its protein is CASSFGQDTGKNIQYF.

The chain links TRBV30 to TRBJ2-5, with 7 bases identical to TRBD2. The J call is in doubt because the DNA end fits TRBJ2-7 better. This CDR3 has 14 residues. Germline loops: CDR1 GTSNPN, CDR2 SVGIG (reference sequence). CDR3 DNA sequence: TGTGCCTGGAGATTCAGCGGGACCCCAGGCGAGCAGTACTTC. This codes for CAWRFSGTPGEQYF.

This clone was seen more than once but under ten times. J is TRBJ1-1 and V is TRBV11-2; D may be TRBD1 (5 bases). V was trimmed by 5 bases and J by 0 bases, leaving 13 bases between them. This CDR3 is 15 amino acids long. CDR1 is SGHAT and CDR2 is FQNNGV in the germline V gene. As DNA, the CDR3 is TGTGCCAGCAGCCAAAGGGCAGGGATGAACACTGAAGCTTTCTTT. It translates to CASSQRAGMNTEAFF.

This chain connects TRBV12-5 to TRBJ2-1; 11 bases are shared with TRBD2. This CDR3 spans 15 amino acids. CDR1 is LGHNT and CDR2 is FRNRAP in the germline V gene. Germline trimming cut 3 bases from V and 6 bases from J; bases unmatched to any gene: 4. In DNA, the CDR3 is TGTGCTAGTGGTTTTAGCGGGAGGGCCTCCAATGAGCAGTTCTTC. This translates into CASGFSGRASNEQFF.

This clone occurred a few times. The chain is built from TRBV9 and TRBJ2-3, with no clear D. Germline lookup yields CDR1 SGDLS and CDR2 YYNGEE. Deletions cut 1 base from V and 0 bases from J, with 9 bases between. The CDR3 is 15 amino acids. The CDR3: CASSVMRISTDTQYF. For the CDR3, the DNA is TGTGCCAGCAGCGTAATGCGGATTAGCACAGATACGCAGTATTTT.

This clone turned up a few times. CDR3 DNA sequence: TGTGCCTGGAGAGAGGGCGCGGGCAAAAACATTCAGTACTTC. It is translated as CAWREGAGKNIQYF. The rearrangement links TRBV30 to TRBJ2-4; tentative D call: TRBD2 (5 bases). Germline lookup yields CDR1 GTSNPN and CDR2 SVGIG (reference sequence). V was shortened by 3 bases and J by 3 bases, with 12 bases between the two germline ends. CDR3 length: 14 residues. Full variable domain (rest looked up from reference TRBV30 and TRBJ2-4): SQTIHQWPATLVQPVGSPLSLECTVEGTSNPNLYWYRQAAGRGLQLLFYSVGIGQISSEVPQNLSASRPQDRQFILSSKKLLLSDSGFYLCAWREGAGKNIQYFGAGTRLSVL.

The chain carries TRBV7-9 and TRBJ2-3; maybe TRBD1 (5 bases). The CDR3 contains 14 residues. Trimming stripped 7 bases from V and 0 bases from J, with 11 bases between. Germline V gene sequence: CDR1 SEHNR, CDR2 FQNEAQ (reference sequence). CDR3 in amino acids: CASMIGVSTDTQYF. The DNA for the CDR3 is TGTGCCAGCATGATAGGGGTTAGCACAGATACGCAGTATTTT.

The V and J genes are TRBV27 and TRBJ2-7, with 7 bases fitting TRBD2. Germline V CDR1 and CDR2: MNHEY, SMNVEV (reference sequence). CDR3 length: 15 amino acids. V was clipped by 4 bases and J by 3 bases; unmatched bases: 9. CDR3 DNA: TGTGCCAGCAGTTATGGGACTACCCGAAACTACGAGCAGTACTTC. It codes for CASSYGTTRNYEQYF.